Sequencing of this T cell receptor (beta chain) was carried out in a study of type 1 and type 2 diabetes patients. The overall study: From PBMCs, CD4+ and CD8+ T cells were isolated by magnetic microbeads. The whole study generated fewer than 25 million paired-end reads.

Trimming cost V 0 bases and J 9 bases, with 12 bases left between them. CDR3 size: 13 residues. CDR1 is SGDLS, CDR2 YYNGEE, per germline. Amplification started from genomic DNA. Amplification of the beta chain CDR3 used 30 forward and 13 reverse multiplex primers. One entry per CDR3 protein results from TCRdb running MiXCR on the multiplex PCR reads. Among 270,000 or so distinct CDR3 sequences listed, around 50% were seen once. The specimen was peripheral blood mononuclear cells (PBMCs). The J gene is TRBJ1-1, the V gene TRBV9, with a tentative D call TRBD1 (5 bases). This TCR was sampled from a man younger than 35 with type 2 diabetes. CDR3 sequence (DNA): TGTGCCAGCAGCGTAGCTTGGGGCGGTCAAGCTTTCTTT. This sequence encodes CASSVAWGGQAFF.